This T cell receptor (beta chain) is drawn from a study of shared clonotypes between healthy human individuals. To note about this clone: Antigen specificity is unknown.

Germline assignment: CDR1 MNHNS and CDR2 SASEGT. The CDR3 has 13 amino acids. V trimming: 6 bases; J trimming: 7 bases; junction bases outside the gene matches: 0. Sequencing used immunoSEQ multiplex PCR; TCRdb keeps in-frame clones, though not all of them. Among some 87,000 clones, almost 70% were seen once, and the ten largest hold about half. Whole-study findings and limits: Roughly 5% of naive CD4 clonotypes were shared across a few donors.

The sample comprised memory CD8+ T cells sorted from blood. Subset given: CD45RO+ cells pooled with CCR7-negative TemRA cells. The V call is TRBV6-1, the J call TRBJ2-1; 13 bases match TRBD2. This TCR was sampled from a man aged 25-40 years in good health. CDR3 amino acids: CASRLAGGNEQFF. The CDR3 DNA reads TGTGCCAGCAGACTAGCGGGAGGGAATGAGCAGTTCTTC.